Described below is a single T cell receptor beta chain sequence and its context. The antigen is unknown. The data are from a study of cytomegalovirus exposure and HLA in healthy donors. With 60 Vbeta and 13 Jbeta primers, the PCR was carried out. In the source study's methods: Unique TCR beta chains totaled about 73 million in a later count, with roughly 10 million of them shared. Sequencing was performed with immunoSEQ multiplex PCR; in TCRdb, only in-frame clones are kept and a portion is missing. D and trimming were read from the DNA, whereas the V and J calls and clone size are those reported in that table. There are 150,000 to 200,000 clones in the sample; 70% to 80% occur only once, and roughly 1.5% lies in the top ten. V was clipped by 3 bases and J by 1 base; unmatched bases: 2. The CDR3 is 14 amino acids. Germline values: CDR1 MDHEN, CDR2 SYDVKM. Study-wide results and caveats: Some highly shared sequence variants likely arose as a pipeline artifact. Roughly uniform depth of sequencing across donors was assumed in presence/absence analyses. While the bulk of TCR sequences proved rare, some public TCRs turned up in many donors.

The source is a woman aged 45-60 years in good health and CMV-seronegative. The chain recombines TRBV28 with TRBJ2-5; 7 bases agree with TRBD2. Input material: PBMCs. DNA for the CDR3: TGTGCCAGCAGTTTGCGGGGGACCCAAGAGACCCAGTACTTC. This codes for CASSLRGTQETQYF.